The 8 T cell receptor beta chains listed next were all sequenced from one sample in a study of cytomegalovirus exposure and HLA in healthy donors. The protocol was immunoSEQ multiplex PCR, while the TCRdb copy is restricted to in-frame clones and leaves out a portion. The table has fewer than 150,000 clones, approximately 82% seen once. The sample taken for sequencing was PBMCs. Receptor source: a man under 40 in good health and CMV-seropositive.

V gene TRBV10-1 combines with J gene TRBJ2-2, with a tentative D call TRBD1 (6 bases). CDR1 is WNHNN and CDR2 is SYGVQD in the germline V gene (reference sequence). The length of the CDR3 is 14 residues. With 4 bases removed from V and 1 base from J, the gap between germline ends came to 7 bases. The CDR3, as DNA: TGCGCCAGCAGTGGGGGACAGAACACCGGGGAGCTGTTTTTT. Its translation: CASSGGQNTGELFF.

The rearrangement joins TRBV2 to TRBJ1-1; D is uncertain. The CDR3 spans 12 residues. Germline V gives CDR1 SNHLY, CDR2 FYNNEI. Trimming removed 6 bases from V and 1 base from J, with 6 bases in between. CDR3 DNA sequence: TGTGCCAGCAGGCGGGAGAACACTGAAGCTTTCTTT. The encoded protein is CASRRENTEAFF.

The chain has TRBV27 and TRBJ2-3; 11 bases fit TRBD2. The germline gives CDR1 MNHEY, CDR2 SMNVEV (reference sequence). V shed 4 bases and J 4 bases; nucleotides not matched to a gene: 7. The CDR3 loop spans 16 amino acids. CDR3 sequence (DNA): TGTGCCAGCAGTTGGGGAATACTAGCGGGGGCAGATACGCAGTATTTT. Protein: CASSWGILAGADTQYF.

The chain employs TRBV5-1 and TRBJ2-3; D is unclear. The CDR3 has 14 residues. The ends were cut back, 0 bases at V and 7 bases at J, with 12 bases in the middle. The V gene's germline CDR1 is SGHRS and CDR2 YFSETQ. The CDR3 DNA follows: TGCGCCAGCAGCTTGGGCCTCTCGGTATATACGCAGTATTTT. Its translation is CASSLGLSVYTQYF.

The rearrangement joins TRBV7-9 to TRBJ2-7; TRBD1 agrees at 9 bases. The CDR3 has 14 amino acids. The trim removed 6 bases at V and 5 bases at J, leaving 8 bases unmatched. Germline V lookup: CDR1 SEHNR, CDR2 FQNEAQ (reference sequence). The CDR3, as DNA: TGTGCCAGCAGTCGTGACAGGGGGAACGACGAGCAGTACTTC. This translates into CASSRDRGNDEQYF.

The gene calls are TRBV5-1 and TRBJ2-3; the match to TRBD2 covers 9 bases. V gave up 1 base and J gave up 5 bases; unmatched junction bases: 5. Germline V gives CDR1 SGHRS, CDR2 YFSETQ. The CDR3 sequence is 15 residues long. In nucleotides, the CDR3 is TGCGCCAGCAGCTTGCCTAGCGGGGACAGAGATACGCAGTATTTT. Translation: CASSLPSGDRDTQYF.

The chain combines TRBV29-1 with TRBJ2-5, with D perhaps TRBD2 (6 bases). Germline lookup yields CDR1 SQVTM and CDR2 ANQGSEA. The CDR3 is 11 residues long. Trimming pared 7 bases from V and 3 bases from J, leaving 9 bases between. The CDR3 is CSAPGEETQYF. The CDR3 nucleotides read TGCAGCGCCCCGGGGGAAGAGACCCAGTACTTC.

The V gene is TRBV21-1, the J gene TRBJ1-5; TRBD1 is taken as the D call from the table, unchecked against the DNA. TRBV21-1 is designated a pseudogene. The CDR3 extends over 15 amino acids. The CDR3 reads CASSPQGCGNQPQHF. As DNA, the CDR3 is TGTGCCAGCAGCCCACAGGGGTGCGGCAATCAGCCCCAGCATTTT.